Listed here is a single T cell receptor (beta chain). The entry originates in a study of blood T cell repertoires in COVID-19. Study information: The analysed material was cDNA or gDNA that came from T cells, B-cell-depleted T cells, or PBMCs.

V lost 8 bases to trimming and J lost 2 bases, with 13 bases between them. This CDR3 comprises 13 residues. The germline V gene has CDR1 LNHDA and CDR2 SQIVND (reference sequence). Per the original data handling: Estimated nucleated cell counts came from reference gene primer amplification. Sequencing was performed with immunoSEQ multiplex PCR; in TCRdb, only in-frame clones are kept and a portion is missing. That table gives V, J and clone size, and the DNA gave D and trimming. The sample shows 70,000 to 80,000 clones, 82% of them seen only once. This sequence was found in a woman at least 80 years old with acute or convalescent COVID-19. Sequenced material: peripheral blood. The J gene is TRBJ2-7, the V gene TRBV19, with D possibly matching TRBD2 (5 bases). CDR3 bases: TGTGCCAGTCAATCCGGGGAAACCTACGAGCAGTACTTC. It codes for CASQSGETYEQYF.